This entry lists 20 T cell receptor beta chains sequenced from one sample in a study of blood T cell repertoires in COVID-19. The data were produced by immunoSEQ multiplex PCR, yet TCRdb's version contains in-frame clones alone and is incomplete. The sample shows about 200,000 clones, approximately 84% of them seen only once. Sequenced: peripheral blood. The receptors stem from a human donor with acute or convalescent COVID-19. The donor label of this sample is uncertain.

The chain couples TRBV27 to TRBJ2-3; D is ambiguous. CDR1 and CDR2 (germline): MNHEY, SMNVEV (reference sequence). This CDR3 is built from 13 residues. Trimming shortened V by 3 bases and J by 4 bases, and 8 bases separated the two germline ends. The CDR3 DNA reads as TGTGCCAGCAGTTTCTTCCGGGCAGATACGCAGTATTTT. Residues: CASSFFRADTQYF.

This clone occurred a few times. The V gene is TRBV19, the J gene TRBJ2-5; TRBD2 aligns across 9 bases. The CDR3 is made up of 15 amino acids. After removal of 8 bases from V and 1 base from J, the junction contained 8 bases not matched to a gene. The germline V gene has CDR1 LNHDA and CDR2 SQIVND (reference sequence). CDR3 bases: TGTGCCAGTCGAGTCAGCGGGAGGTTCCAAGAGACCCAGTACTTC. Protein sequence: CASRVSGRFQETQYF.

This rearrangement joins TRBV6-1 to TRBJ1-1, with 11 bases fitting TRBD1. Germline CDR1 MNHNS, CDR2 SASEGT. The CDR3 extends over 16 amino acids. V shed 3 bases, J shed 6 bases, and the junction held 9 bases outside the gene matches. DNA for the CDR3: TGTGCCAGCAGTGATCCCTCCGGGACAGGGGGGTCTGAAGCTTTCTTT. Its translation: CASSDPSGTGGSEAFF.

V and J are TRBV7-8 and TRBJ2-7, with a possible D match to TRBD1 (5 bases). The ends were cut back, 4 bases at V and 3 bases at J, with 16 bases in the middle. The CDR3 covers 15 residues. Germline V gene sequence: CDR1 SGHVS, CDR2 FQNEAQ. CDR3 protein: CASSYRTRRNYEQYF. CDR3 nucleotide sequence: TGTGCCAGCAGCTACAGGACCCGCCGAAACTACGAGCAGTACTTC.

V and J are TRBV7-2 and TRBJ1-3; 9 bases are shared with TRBD1. The CDR3 extends over 15 amino acids. Germline V gives CDR1 SGHTA, CDR2 FQGNSA. Unmatched junction bases numbered 10, after V lost 6 bases and J lost 7 bases. The CDR3 DNA is TGTGCCAGCAGGAACACAGGGGGCGGTATGAACACCATATATTTT. Protein sequence: CASRNTGGGMNTIYF.

The chain has TRBV19 and TRBJ2-3; 12 bases are shared with TRBD2. Germline V gene sequence: CDR1 LNHDA, CDR2 SQIVND (reference sequence). After removal of 7 bases from V and 7 bases from J, the junction contained 12 bases not matched to a gene. The length of the CDR3 is 16 residues. CDR3 in amino acids: CASTSSTSGRRNTQYF. DNA of the CDR3: TGTGCCAGTACCTCATCGACTAGCGGGAGACGAAATACGCAGTATTTT.

The gene calls are TRBV15 and TRBJ2-3, with 7 bases aligning to TRBD2. V lost 4 bases, J lost 4 bases, and 8 bases stayed unmatched. The CDR3 runs to 15 residues. CDR1 and CDR2 (germline): LNHNV, YYDKDF (reference sequence). DNA of the CDR3: TGTGCCACCAGCAACCCCTTGGGGGGGTCAGATACGCAGTATTTT. Amino acid sequence: CATSNPLGGSDTQYF.

This rearrangement joins TRBV9 to TRBJ2-5; D possibly corresponds to TRBD1 (6 bases). V lost 3 bases and J 4 bases, leaving 22 bases between the germline ends. The CDR3 totals 17 residues. The germline CDR1 and CDR2 sequences are SGDLS and YYNGEE. DNA for the CDR3: TGTGCCAGCAGCGCGAGTGCCGGGACATATGTGGGAGAGACCCAGTACTTC. As protein: CASSASAGTYVGETQYF.

V is TRBV5-1 and J is TRBJ2-3; TRBD2 might be the D (5 bases). Germline CDR1 reads SGHRS; CDR2 reads YFSETQ. This CDR3 comprises 13 residues. V gave up 4 bases and J gave up 6 bases, with 12 bases separating them. CDR3 sequence reads: CASSRTGPDTQYF. Written as DNA, the CDR3 is TGCGCCAGCAGCCGGACTGGACCCGATACGCAGTATTTT.

The chain links TRBV5-8 to TRBJ2-6; 12 nucleotides align to TRBD1. Losses at the gene ends were 4 bases for V and 2 bases for J; bases not matched to a gene: 4. The CDR3 length is 17 residues. Germline CDR1 and CDR2: SGHTS and YDEGEE. In DNA, the CDR3 is TGTGCCAGCAGCCTGGGACAGGGGGCCCCTGGGGCCAACGTCCTGACTTTC. Translation: CASSLGQGAPGANVLTF.

The chain combines TRBV5-6 with TRBJ2-1; a weak D match, TRBD2 (6 bases). Germline V gives CDR1 SGHDT, CDR2 YYEEEE. This CDR3 is built from 15 residues. V lost 2 bases, J lost 4 bases, and 13 bases lay in between. This CDR3 is CASSLRLDLYNEQFF. Written as DNA, the CDR3 is TGTGCCAGCAGCTTAAGACTAGACCTTTACAATGAGCAGTTCTTC.

The chain couples TRBV3-1 (or the pseudogene TRBV3-2) to TRBJ2-3, with 12 nucleotides matching TRBD2. The germline V gene has CDR1 LGHDT and CDR2 YNNKEL (reference sequence). This CDR3 spans 18 amino acids. V lost 4 bases to trimming and J lost 6 bases; unmatched junction nucleotides: 14. The CDR3 region is CASSRVATGTSGWDTQYF. CDR3 in DNA: TGTGCCAGCAGCCGCGTTGCGACCGGGACTAGCGGGTGGGATACGCAGTATTTT.

The sample holds one count of this clone. This chain uses TRBV18 with TRBJ2-1, with 15 bases lining up with TRBD2. The V and J ends lost 6 bases and 6 bases, in that order; junction bases with no gene match: 3. This CDR3 comprises 15 residues. In germline, CDR1 is KGHSH, CDR2 LQKENI. CDR3 sequence reads: CASSQGLAGGNEQFF. The CDR3 nucleotides read TGTGCCAGCTCGCAGGGACTAGCGGGAGGCAATGAGCAGTTCTTC.

V and J are TRBV12-3 or TRBV12-4 and TRBJ2-7; D gene unclear. This CDR3 region has 11 residues. Trimming took off 4 bases at V and 6 bases at J, with 7 bases between the two ends. For the CDR3, the DNA is TGTGCCAGCAGTTCAACTACCGAGCAGTACTTC. Its translation: CASSSTTEQYF.

V gene TRBV2 combines with J gene TRBJ2-2; D is possibly TRBD2 (6 bases). The V end lost 6 bases, the J end lost 3 bases, and 11 bases lay between the germline ends. The CDR3 runs to 14 residues. Germline V lookup: CDR1 SNHLY, CDR2 FYNNEI. CDR3 in DNA: TGTGCCAGCAGGGGACTCCGAGACACCGGGGAGCTGTTTTTT. Translated: CASRGLRDTGELFF. Together with reference TRBV2 and TRBJ2-2, the CDR3 gives the full variable domain: EPEVTQTPSHQVTQMGQEVILRCVPISNHLYFYWYRQILGQKVEFLVSFYNNEISEKSEIFDDQFSVERPDGSNFTLKIRSTKLEDSAMYFCASRGLRDTGELFFGEGSRLTVL.

The chain links TRBV3-1 (or the pseudogene TRBV3-2) to TRBJ2-5, with a tentative D call TRBD1 (6 bases). Germline loops: CDR1 LGHDT, CDR2 YNNKEL (reference sequence). Deletions cut 3 bases from V and 4 bases from J, with 15 bases between. This CDR3 is 15 amino acids long. The DNA of the CDR3 is TGTGCCAGCAGCCAGTTCAGGGGAAAAGGAGAGACCCAGTACTTC. Amino acids: CASSQFRGKGETQYF.

The chain employs TRBV6-5 and TRBJ1-2; TRBD1 is a possible D gene (5 bases). V gave up 4 bases and J gave up 4 bases, with 16 bases separating them. CDR3 length: 15 residues. Per the germline V gene, CDR1 is MNHEY and CDR2 is SVGAGI. CDR3 protein: CASSSSRTPLYGYTF. The DNA of the CDR3 is TGTGCCAGCAGTTCCTCCAGGACACCTCTCTATGGCTACACCTTC.

This chain connects TRBV4-2 to TRBJ1-1, with 9 positions matching TRBD1. The CDR3 extends over 15 amino acids. Germline trimming cut 1 base from V and 7 bases from J; bases unmatched to any gene: 7. Germline CDR1 and CDR2: LGHNA and YNFKEQ. This CDR3 reads CASSQVLQGAIEAFF. For the CDR3, the DNA is TGTGCCAGCAGCCAAGTGTTACAGGGGGCAATTGAAGCTTTCTTT.

V usage is TRBV5-1 and J usage is TRBJ2-1; unclear D gene. The CDR3 has 14 residues. With 2 bases removed from V and 8 bases from J, the gap between germline ends came to 14 bases. The germline V gene has CDR1 SGHRS and CDR2 YFSETQ. CDR3 DNA: TGCGCCAGCAGCTTCGAGGCCATCCTTCATGAGCAGTTCTTC. Amino acid sequence: CASSFEAILHEQFF.

This clone has a single count. The chain carries TRBV19 and TRBJ2-7; 12 nucleotides agree with TRBD2. Germline trimming cut 1 base from V and 0 bases from J; bases unmatched to any gene: 7. CDR3 length: 18 amino acids. Germline CDR1 LNHDA, CDR2 SQIVND (reference sequence). The CDR3 here is CASSIAPRTSGNSYEQYF. The CDR3 region has the DNA TGTGCCAGTAGTATAGCCCCCCGGACTAGCGGGAACTCCTACGAGCAGTACTTC.